This T cell receptor beta chain originates from a study of brain T cells in children with intractable seizures. Study-level findings and limits: Absence of clones before surgery may stem from lower sequencing depth.

Worth noting for this clone: Antigen specificity is unknown.

The repertoire was sequenced with immunoSEQ multiplex PCR; TCRdb's copy has only in-frame clones and lacks some. The sample records about 76,000 clones, approximately 94% being singletons. Only cases whose brain tissue showed the highest T cell transcript signatures were sequenced. Before surgery, patients took at least one anti-epileptic drug. This sequence originates from a boy less than two years old with tuberous sclerosis and intractable seizures. The starting material was peripheral blood, obtained at surgery.

The CDR3 DNA reads TGTGCCAGCGGACAGGGGGATAATGAAAAACTGTTTTTT. It codes for CASGQGDNEKLFF. This chain uses TRBV2 with TRBJ1-4; 10 bases are shared with TRBD1. Per the germline V gene, CDR1 is SNHLY and CDR2 is FYNNEI. V trimming: 8 bases; J trimming: 4 bases; junction bases outside the gene matches: 1. This CDR3 has 13 amino acids.